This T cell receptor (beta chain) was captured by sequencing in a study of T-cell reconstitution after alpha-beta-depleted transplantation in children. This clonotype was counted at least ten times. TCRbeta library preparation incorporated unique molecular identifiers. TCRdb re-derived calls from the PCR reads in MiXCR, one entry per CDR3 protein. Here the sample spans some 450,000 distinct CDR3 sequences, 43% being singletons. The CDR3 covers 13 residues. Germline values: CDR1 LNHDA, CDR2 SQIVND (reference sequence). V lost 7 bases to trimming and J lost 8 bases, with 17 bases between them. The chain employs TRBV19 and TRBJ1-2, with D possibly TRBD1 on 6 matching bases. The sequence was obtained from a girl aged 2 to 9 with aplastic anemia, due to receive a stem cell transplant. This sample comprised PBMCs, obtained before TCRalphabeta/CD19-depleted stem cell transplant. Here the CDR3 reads CASTSGQSRGYTF. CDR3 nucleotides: TGTGCCAGTACCTCTGGACAGAGCAGAGGCTACACCTTC.